The present entry profiles one T cell receptor (beta chain) with its context. Only in-frame clones appear in the TCRdb table, and some are missing; sequencing was by immunoSEQ multiplex PCR. The sample carries about 660,000 clones, around 72% recorded once. V was pared by 5 bases and J by 6 bases, with 9 bases of the junction left unmatched. The length of the CDR3 is 15 residues. Germline V CDR1 and CDR2: MNHEY, SMNVEV (reference sequence). The record originates from a study of shared clonotypes between healthy human individuals. Sequencing was done on a sample of memory CD4+ T cells sorted from blood. Subset meaning: CD45RA-negative fraction. The TCR originated in a woman aged 25 to 39 in good health. This chain connects TRBV27 to TRBJ2-1, with 8 nucleotides matching TRBD1. CDR3 protein: CASSGGRGLSNEQFF. DNA for the CDR3: TGTGCCAGCAGTGGGGGCAGGGGGCTCAGCAATGAGCAGTTCTTC.